Shown below are 32 T cell receptor beta chains from a single sample sequenced in a study of blood T cell repertoires in COVID-19. The method was immunoSEQ multiplex PCR; TCRdb's version includes in-frame clones alone and lacks a portion of them. The sample contains about 370,000 clones, about 90% of which appear only once. Sequences were obtained from peripheral blood. Every receptor here comes from a woman in her 30s with COVID-19, enrolled during active disease.

The chain employs TRBV5-1 and TRBJ2-3, with D possibly TRBD2 on 6 matching bases. The CDR3 runs to 16 residues. Trimming took 0 bases from V and 3 from J, leaving 14 bases between them. Looked up from germline, CDR1 is SGHRS and CDR2 is YFSETQ. CDR3 in amino acids: CASSLAGTPETDTQYF. The CDR3 DNA follows: TGCGCCAGCAGCTTGGCCGGGACTCCAGAAACAGATACGCAGTATTTT. Based on the CDR3 plus reference TRBV5-1 and TRBJ2-3, the full variable domain is KAGVTQTPRYLIKTRGQQVTLSCSPISGHRSVSWYQQTPGQGLQFLFEYFSETQRNKGNFPGRFSGRQFSNSRSEMNVSTLELGDSALYLCASSLAGTPETDTQYFGPGTRLTVL.

The chain is built from TRBV20-1 and TRBJ1-5; possibly TRBD1 for D (5 bases). Germline CDR1 DFQATT, CDR2 SNEGSKA (reference sequence). Between the trimmed V and J ends, which lost 3 bases and 4 bases, there was a span of 19 bases. The CDR3 loop spans 16 amino acids. DNA of the CDR3: TGCAGTGCTAGTACCCCGGGGGTGTGGAGTAATCAGCCCCAGCATTTT. This codes for CSASTPGVWSNQPQHF.

The chain employs TRBV27 and TRBJ2-7; D uncertain. The V end lost 3 bases, the J end lost 2 bases, and 5 bases lay between the germline ends. Germline V gives CDR1 MNHEY, CDR2 SMNVEV (reference sequence). There are 12 residues in the CDR3. In DNA form, the CDR3 reads TGTGCCAGCAGTTTCCTTCCCTACGAGCAGTACGTC. Translating gives CASSFLPYEQYV.

This sequence joins TRBV19 and TRBJ1-5; D remains ambiguous. Per the germline V gene, CDR1 is LNHDA and CDR2 is SQIVND (reference sequence). The CDR3 covers 15 residues. Trimming took off 6 bases at V and 0 bases at J, with 12 bases between the two ends. Here the CDR3 reads CASSPAGYSNQPQHF. For the CDR3, the DNA is TGTGCCAGTAGCCCTGCCGGTTATAGCAATCAGCCCCAGCATTTT.

The CDR3 DNA is TGTGCCAGCAGCCCTGGGAAGGGAGCGGGGGGCGCAGATACGCAGTATTTT. Its protein product is CASSPGKGAGGADTQYF. The chain employs TRBV2 and TRBJ2-3; 9 bases line up with TRBD2. This CDR3 comprises 17 residues. J was trimmed by 4 bases and V by 6 bases; bases with no gene match: 14. Germline V gives CDR1 SNHLY, CDR2 FYNNEI.

V gene TRBV29-1 combines with J gene TRBJ2-3; D unclear. The V end was cut by 4 bases, the J end by 2 bases, with 16 bases between. CDR1 SQVTM and CDR2 ANQGSEA come from the germline V gene. The CDR3 extends over 15 amino acids. The CDR3 DNA sequence: TGCAGCGTTGGAGGTCCACGCAGCGACACAGATACGCAGTATTTT. Residues: CSVGGPRSDTDTQYF.

V usage is TRBV2 and J usage is TRBJ1-1; a possible D gene is TRBD1 (6 bases). V lost 7 bases and J lost 5, with 11 bases in between. The CDR3 covers 12 residues. The germline CDR1 and CDR2 sequences are SNHLY and FYNNEI. CDR3 in DNA: TGTGCCAGCACCCAGGGGTGGACTGAAGCTTTCTTT. Its protein product is CASTQGWTEAFF. The whole variable domain, remainder taken from reference TRBV2 and TRBJ1-1, is EPEVTQTPSHQVTQMGQEVILRCVPISNHLYFYWYRQILGQKVEFLVSFYNNEISEKSEIFDDQFSVERPDGSNFTLKIRSTKLEDSAMYFCASTQGWTEAFFGQGTRLTVV.

The chain employs TRBV21-1 and TRBJ2-1; TRBD2, the D gene given by the table, was not confirmed from the DNA. TRBV21-1 is a recognized pseudogene. The CDR3 runs 17 residues. CDR3 nucleotide sequence: TGTGCCAGCAGCACCCTACATCCGGGACTAGCGGGAGAAGAGCAGTTCTTC. It specifies CASSTLHPGLAGEEQFF.

Note on this clone: The same CDR3 arises from other DNA sequences in this sample as well. The chain has TRBV28 and TRBJ2-7; a possible D gene is TRBD2 (7 bases). The germline V gene has CDR1 MDHEN and CDR2 SYDVKM. The germline V and J ends were trimmed by 7 bases and 7 bases, with 17 bases remaining between them. The CDR3 totals 13 residues. The CDR3 reads CASTWGGQVEQYF. DNA for the CDR3: TGTGCCAGCACCTGGGGGGGGCAAGTTGAGCAGTACTTC. Together with reference TRBV28 and TRBJ2-7, the CDR3 gives the full variable domain: DVKVTQSSRYLVKRTGEKVFLECVQDMDHENMFWYRQDPGLGLRLIYFSYDVKMKEKGDIPEGYSVSREKKERFSLILESASTNQTSMYLCASTWGGQVEQYFGPGTRLTVT.

The CDR3 nucleotides read TGTGCCAGCAGCACTAGACAGGTGGGGGTAGGGTCACCCCTCCACTTT. Translating gives CASSTRQVGVGSPLHF. The genes are TRBV7-2 and TRBJ1-6; D might be TRBD1 (6 bases). Germline-derived CDR1 and CDR2 are SGHTA and FQGNSA. V lost 5 bases and J lost 10, with 21 bases in between. CDR3 length: 16 residues.

The J gene is TRBJ2-2, the V gene TRBV7-9; 11 nucleotides agree with TRBD2. With V trimmed by 5 bases and J by 5 bases, 10 bases remained unmatched. The CDR3 consists of 17 residues. Germline CDR1 reads SEHNR; CDR2 reads FQNEAQ (reference sequence). CDR3 in amino acids: CASSHPLAGVDTGELFF. DNA for the CDR3: TGTGCCAGCAGCCATCCACTAGCGGGAGTCGATACCGGGGAGCTGTTTTTT.

The rearrangement joins TRBV4-1 to TRBJ2-7, with D perhaps matching TRBD2 (7 bases). The CDR3 sequence is 19 residues long. Per germline, CDR1 MGHRA and CDR2 YSYEKL. V lost 0 bases and J lost 3, with 24 bases in between. CDR3 protein: CASSQDGVGGARRYYEQYF. In nucleotides, the CDR3 is TGCGCCAGCAGCCAAGATGGGGTTGGGGGGGCCCGTCGTTACTACGAGCAGTACTTC.

The chain joins TRBV27 to TRBJ2-1, with TRBD2 matching over 10 bases. This CDR3 is built from 15 residues. CDR1 is MNHEY, CDR2 SMNVEV, per germline (reference sequence). Trimming at V came to 7 bases and at J to 5 bases, leaving 8 bases not matched to a gene. As DNA, the CDR3 is TGTGCCAGCACCGGTCTAGCGGGAGCCCACAATGAGCAGTTCTTC. Its translation: CASTGLAGAHNEQFF.

V usage is TRBV29-1 and J usage is TRBJ2-1; TRBD1 matches at 11 bases. CDR3 length: 14 amino acids. V lost 8 bases to trimming and J lost 4 bases; unmatched junction nucleotides: 7. Germline V gene data show CDR1 as SQVTM and CDR2 as ANQGSEA. The chain's CDR3 is CSIGGDRGYNEQFF. In DNA, the CDR3 is TGCAGCATCGGCGGGGACAGGGGGTACAATGAGCAGTTCTTC.

The chain has TRBV7-9 and TRBJ2-3, with 9 bases matching TRBD2. Germline V lookup: CDR1 SEHNR, CDR2 FQNEAQ (reference sequence). The CDR3 has 15 amino acids. After removal of 3 bases from V and 4 bases from J, the junction contained 5 bases not matched to a gene. The chain's CDR3 is CASSLISGGADTQYF. CDR3 sequence (DNA): TGTGCCAGCAGCTTGATTAGCGGGGGAGCAGATACGCAGTATTTT.

The chain joins TRBV6-5 to TRBJ2-1; a possible D gene is TRBD1 (5 bases). This CDR3 contains 15 residues. Germline CDR1 MNHEY, CDR2 SVGAGI. V was clipped by 4 bases and J by 3 bases, with 13 bases between them. The CDR3 is CASSLQVSRYNEQFF. DNA for the CDR3: TGTGCCAGCAGTTTACAGGTATCCCGCTACAATGAGCAGTTCTTC.

The V and J genes are TRBV10-3 and TRBJ2-3; D perhaps matches TRBD2 (6 bases). V lost 7 bases and J 0 bases, leaving 14 bases between the germline ends. This CDR3 contains 15 residues. Germline V gives CDR1 ENHRY, CDR2 SYGVKD. This chain's CDR3 is CAIKSGGTSTDTQYF. The CDR3, as DNA: TGTGCCATCAAATCAGGCGGGACTAGCACAGATACGCAGTATTTT.

This clone was found a few times. The chain recombines TRBV7-6 with TRBJ2-5, with 7 bases that match TRBD1. Trimming took 5 bases from V and 4 from J; bases not matched to a gene: 10. The CDR3 length is 15 residues. The germline CDR1 and CDR2 sequences are SGHVS and FNYEAQ. In DNA, the CDR3 is TGTGCCAGCAGCCCTAGACAGGGCGGCATAGAGACCCAGTACTTC. Translation gives CASSPRQGGIETQYF.

The rearrangement links TRBV4-3 to TRBJ1-4; 7 bases are shared with TRBD1. J gave up 9 bases and V 4 bases, and 8 bases lay outside the gene matches. Germline CDR1 is LGHNA and CDR2 is YSLEER. This CDR3 contains 14 residues. CDR3 nucleotide sequence: TGCGCCAGCAGCCGAGGAGGGGGCCGGAAAAAACTGTTTTTT. Translation: CASSRGGGRKKLFF.

This chain connects TRBV9 to TRBJ2-3, with TRBD2 matching 9 bases. CDR1 and CDR2 (germline): SGDLS, YYNGEE. The V gene end was trimmed by 4 bases and the J gene end by 6 bases; junction bases not matched to a gene: 6. The CDR3 is 14 amino acids. The CDR3 DNA reads as TGTGCCAGCAGCCCACTGGGGACTAGCGATACGCAGTATTTT. It translates to CASSPLGTSDTQYF.

CDR3 bases: TGTGCCAGCAGTCCCCACAGGGTCCAAGGGGCCCAGCATTTT. Translated, it gives CASSPHRVQGAQHF. The chain recombines TRBV27 with TRBJ1-5; TRBD1 is a possible D gene (6 bases). V lost 5 bases, J lost 11 bases, and 19 bases lay in between. This CDR3 is built from 14 residues. Germline V gives CDR1 MNHEY, CDR2 SMNVEV (reference sequence).

The sample holds one count of this clone. The chain combines TRBV3-1 (or the pseudogene TRBV3-2) with TRBJ1-2; TRBD1 aligns across 12 bases. The CDR3 has 17 residues. CDR1 is LGHDT and CDR2 is YNNKEL in the germline V gene (reference sequence). The J segment lost 4 bases and the V segment lost 0 bases, leaving 6 bases of the junction unmatched. The CDR3 loop reads CASSQDPGQGAIYGYTF. The CDR3 nucleotides are TGTGCCAGCAGCCAAGACCCGGGACAGGGGGCCATCTATGGCTACACCTTC.

The gene calls are TRBV4-2 and TRBJ2-2; the D gene is possibly TRBD1 (6 bases). CDR3 length equals 17 residues. CDR1 and CDR2 from the germline V gene are LGHNA and YNFKEQ. Deletions cut 0 bases from V and 3 bases from J, with 14 bases between. For the CDR3, the DNA is TGTGCCAGCAGCCAAGATCTGCCGGGACACTACACCGGGGAGCTGTTTTTT. Amino acids: CASSQDLPGHYTGELFF.

This chain uses TRBV5-6 with TRBJ1-6; weak D call: TRBD1 (6 bases). This CDR3 has 15 residues. V was shortened by 4 bases and J by 7 bases, with 15 bases between the two germline ends. CDR1 is SGHDT and CDR2 is YYEEEE in the germline V gene. As DNA, the CDR3 is TGTGCCAGCAGCCAAATAGACAGGTGGAATTCACCCCTCCACTTT. Translated: CASSQIDRWNSPLHF.

V gene TRBV5-1 combines with J gene TRBJ2-3; no definite D call. Trimming shortened V by 10 bases and J by 2 bases, and 17 bases separated the two germline ends. Germline-derived CDR1 and CDR2 are SGHRS and YFSETQ. The CDR3 consists of 14 residues. CDR3 coding DNA: TGCGCCTCCAGTAGTACAGCTAACACAGATACGCAGTATTTT. Its protein is CASSSTANTDTQYF. The whole variable domain, filled in from reference TRBV5-1 and TRBJ2-3, reads KAGVTQTPRYLIKTRGQQVTLSCSPISGHRSVSWYQQTPGQGLQFLFEYFSETQRNKGNFPGRFSGRQFSNSRSEMNVSTLELGDSALYLCASSSTANTDTQYFGPGTRLTVL.

This clone was seen a handful of times. This chain connects TRBV4-2 to TRBJ2-3; D perhaps matches TRBD2 (6 bases). The germline V gene has CDR1 LGHNA and CDR2 YNFKEQ. The V end lost 0 bases, the J end lost 2 bases, and 12 bases lay between the germline ends. There are 16 residues in the CDR3. The DNA for the CDR3 is TGTGCCAGCAGCCAAGAGTCTGCGGGGCCCACAGATACGCAGTATTTT. It encodes CASSQESAGPTDTQYF.

The V and J genes are TRBV19 and TRBJ1-1; TRBD1 might be the D (5 bases). The CDR3 totals 17 residues. The V end lost 2 bases, the J end lost 1 base, and 17 bases lay between the germline ends. CDR1 and CDR2 from the germline V gene are LNHDA and SQIVND (reference sequence). The CDR3 DNA is TGTGCCAGTAGTATAAGTCACGGTCGGGGGGAGAACACTGAAGCTTTCTTT. Encoded protein: CASSISHGRGENTEAFF.

V and J are TRBV7-2 and TRBJ1-5, with 7 nucleotides matching TRBD1. The ends lost 1 base at V and 7 bases at J; junction bases unmatched: 7. CDR3 length: 15 amino acids. Germline V gene sequence: CDR1 SGHTA, CDR2 FQGNSA. The CDR3 nucleotides read TGTGCCAGCAGCTTAGAGGGGGCCCCCAGCCAGCCCCAGCATTTT. Protein product: CASSLEGAPSQPQHF.

At least ten counts were recorded for this clone. The chain combines TRBV6-4 with TRBJ1-6; D is undetermined. The CDR3 covers 15 residues. From germline, CDR1 is MRHNA and CDR2 SNTAGT. The ends were cut back, 2 bases at V and 7 bases at J, with 12 bases in the middle. CDR3 region: CASSDSQDPNSPLHF. In DNA form, the CDR3 reads TGTGCCAGCAGTGACAGTCAGGATCCGAATTCACCCCTCCACTTT.

The chain combines TRBV2 with TRBJ1-1, with D possibly TRBD1 on 6 matching bases. V was shortened by 4 bases and J by 4 bases, with 13 bases between the two germline ends. This CDR3 region has 14 residues. Germline CDR1 is SNHLY and CDR2 is FYNNEI. The CDR3 reads CASSVGGRSTEAFF. CDR3 sequence (DNA): TGTGCCAGCAGTGTGGGGGGGCGGAGCACTGAAGCTTTCTTT.

The chain couples TRBV29-1 to TRBJ1-4; TRBD1 aligns across 9 bases. V lost 4 bases, J lost 5 bases, and 5 bases stayed unmatched. Per the germline V gene, CDR1 is SQVTM and CDR2 is ANQGSEA. The CDR3 contains 14 residues. The CDR3 DNA sequence: TGCAGCGTTGCCCCCGGACAGGGGAATGAAAAACTGTTTTTT. Its translation: CSVAPGQGNEKLFF. Together with reference TRBV29-1 and TRBJ1-4, the CDR3 gives the full variable domain: SAVISQKPSRDICQRGTSLTIQCQVDSQVTMMFWYRQQPGQSLTLIATANQGSEATYESGFVIDKFPISRPNLTFSTLTVSNMSPEDSSIYLCSVAPGQGNEKLFFGSGTQLSVL.

This clone was recorded once. CDR3 coding DNA: TGCGCCAGCAGCCTTAAACTAGCGGGGGGCCCCGCAGATACGCAGTATTTT. This translates into CASSLKLAGGPADTQYF. This chain connects TRBV5-1 to TRBJ2-3, with TRBD2 matching 12 bases. V lost 4 bases, J lost 4 bases, and 10 bases stayed unmatched. CDR1 SGHRS and CDR2 YFSETQ come from the germline V gene. The CDR3 runs to 17 residues.